This T cell receptor beta chain stems from a study of cytomegalovirus exposure and HLA in healthy donors. Overall study: Within the Caucasian-associated ancestry cluster were approximately 77% of the roughly 360 genotyped donors.

The primer mix had 60 Vbeta and 13 Jbeta primers. Data came from immunoSEQ multiplex PCR; TCRdb stores just in-frame clones and leaves some out. The profile shows about 200,000 clones, 86% of them singletons. The CDR3 covers 16 residues. After removal of 1 base from V and 9 bases from J, the junction contained 5 bases not matched to a gene. The germline gives CDR1 LGHNA, CDR2 YNFKEQ. The donors gave bone marrow, and they were healthy. The study's findings and limits: For most TCR sequences rarity was the rule, although some public TCRs occurred in many donors.

With respect to this clone: Its target is not known.

This chain joins TRBV4-2 and TRBJ2-1; 14 nucleotides align to TRBD2. The sample consisted of PBMCs. The receptor was derived from a woman between 25 and 40 years old in good health and CMV-seronegative. CDR3 amino acids: CASSQGTSGRFSEQFF. In DNA form, the CDR3 reads TGTGCCAGCAGCCAAGGGACTAGCGGGAGGTTTTCTGAGCAGTTCTTC.